The 15 T cell receptor beta chains given below trace back to one sample, sequenced in a study of blood T cells in healthy people across ages. The use of a sample-barcoded 5' primer and a J-beta primer mix characterized a second PCR of about 6 to 11 cycles. TCRdb reanalysed the 5' RACE reads using MiXCR and keeps one entry per CDR3 protein. The table shows around 1,000,000 distinct CDR3 sequences, with 35% to 40% occurring only once. The sample comprised blood. The receptors were sampled from a man aged 18 to 30 in good health.

CDR3 region: CASTIRSSGGRSYNEQYF. CDR3 in DNA: TGTGCCAGCACTATACGGTCCAGCGGGGGGCGCTCCTACAATGAGCAGTACTTC. V usage is TRBV6-1 and J usage is TRBJ2-1, with 9 bases that match TRBD2. The end of the DNA aligns better with TRBJ2-7, so the J call may be wrong. The CDR3 has 18 residues. Germline CDR1 MNHNS, CDR2 SASEGT.

J is TRBJ2-2 and V is TRBV18; TRBD2 matches at 9 bases. The CDR3 length is 18 residues. CDR1 and CDR2 from the germline V gene are KGHSH and LQKENI. V trimming: 1 base; J trimming: 2 bases; junction bases outside the gene matches: 8. The CDR3 here is CASSPRGASGVNTGELFF. In DNA, the CDR3 is TGTGCCAGCTCACCACGGGGAGCTAGCGGGGTCAACACCGGGGAGCTGTTTTTT.

In its sample, this clonotype was seen a few times. This rearrangement joins TRBV25-1 to TRBJ1-2; D is uncertain. This CDR3 spans 14 amino acids. CDR1 is MGHDK, CDR2 SYGVNS, per germline. Trimming removed 10 bases from V and 8 bases from J, with 23 bases in between. The DNA of the CDR3 is TGTGCCACCGAAGACGTCAGGTTCGGGGAAGGCTACACCTTC. Its protein is CATEDVRFGEGYTF.

The chain links TRBV3-1 to TRBJ2-1; TRBD2 matches 9 bases. CDR1 LGHDT and CDR2 YNNKEL come from the germline V gene (reference sequence). Trimming cost V 4 bases and J 6 bases; bases outside gene matches: 7. The CDR3 is 15 residues long. CDR3 DNA sequence: TGTGCCAGCAGCCCACTAGCGGGCTGGGGCAATGAGCAGTTCTTC. Translated, it gives CASSPLAGWGNEQFF.

V and J are TRBV5-1 and TRBJ2-3; tentatively, D is TRBD1 (6 bases). Trimming stripped 5 bases from V and 5 bases from J, with 21 bases between. CDR1 and CDR2 (germline): SGHRS, YFSETQ. CDR3 length equals 16 residues. CDR3 coding DNA: TGCGCCAGCAGTTCCGCAGGGGAGATTGGACTAGATACGCAGTATTTT. As protein: CASSSAGEIGLDTQYF.

In this sample, this clonotype turned up many times. The chain is built from TRBV20-1 and TRBJ1-2, with unresolved D. There are 11 residues in the CDR3. Germline V lookup: CDR1 DFQATT, CDR2 SNEGSKA (reference sequence). The V and J ends lost 1 base and 10 bases respectively, with 10 bases between them. The CDR3 coding sequence is TGCAGTGCTAGAGCGGAACAGCACTACACCTTC. It codes for CSARAEQHYTF.

The V and J genes are TRBV20-1 and TRBJ2-2; D is uncertain. CDR3 length equals 12 residues. Germline V gene lookup returns CDR1 DFQATT and CDR2 SNEGSKA (reference sequence). V was shortened by 5 bases and J by 6 bases, with 10 bases between the two germline ends. The CDR3 bases are TGCAGTGCTGCGCCTCACCCCGGGGAGCTGTTTTTT. This translates into CSAAPHPGELFF.

V is TRBV28 and J is TRBJ1-1; D not resolved. Trimming stripped 2 bases from V and 8 bases from J, with 9 bases between. The CDR3 has 12 amino acids. CDR1 MDHEN and CDR2 SYDVKM come from the germline V gene. The CDR3 spells CASSLLGLEAFF. CDR3 nucleotides: TGTGCCAGCAGTTTACTAGGACTCGAAGCTTTCTTT. Looking up the rest from reference TRBV28 and TRBJ1-1 gives the full variable domain: DVKVTQSSRYLVKRTGEKVFLECVQDMDHENMFWYRQDPGLGLRLIYFSYDVKMKEKGDIPEGYSVSREKKERFSLILESASTNQTSMYLCASSLLGLEAFFGQGTRLTVV.

Of note for this clonotype: Sequence at one end of the junction differs from germline and may be a read error. The chain joins TRBV4-3 to TRBJ2-4; TRBD1 is a possible D gene (5 bases). TRBJ2-5 matches the DNA end more closely, so the J call is doubtful. The CDR3 length is 16 residues. Germline CDR1 and CDR2: LGHNA and YSLEER. CDR3 DNA: TGCCCCAGCAGCCAAGATGGGGCTCGGGTCCGAGAGACCCAGTACTTC. Protein: CPSSQDGARVRETQYF.

The sample holds a few counts of this clonotype. The chain links TRBV12-3 or TRBV12-4 to TRBJ2-1; the D gene is possibly TRBD2 (6 bases). The CDR3 has 14 amino acids. Trimming left V 5 bases short and J 5 bases short, with 13 bases between. The CDR3 reads CASSPGRFHNEQFF. The CDR3, as DNA: TGTGCCAGCAGTCCGGGGAGGTTTCACAATGAGCAGTTCTTC.

The sample holds many counts of this clonotype. The chain joins TRBV4-3 to TRBJ2-4; 7 bases are a match to TRBD2. The V and J ends lost 0 bases and 9 bases, in that order; junction bases with no gene match: 11. This CDR3 region has 16 residues. CDR1 LGHNA and CDR2 YSLEER come from the germline V gene. The CDR3 DNA is TGCGCCAGCAGCCAAGAGCGCGGACTAGGACTGAGCATTCAGTACTTC. Its translation is CASSQERGLGLSIQYF.

The table lists this clonotype with a few counts. The J gene is TRBJ2-1, the V gene TRBV29-1; TRBD2 matches at 7 bases. J lost 6 bases, V lost 7 bases, and 3 bases had no gene match. The CDR3 totals 11 residues. Germline V gene lookup returns CDR1 SQVTM and CDR2 ANQGSEA. CDR3 nucleotides: TGCAGCGCCCGACTAGCCAATGAGCAGTTCTTC. It specifies CSARLANEQFF.

The chain joins TRBV12-3 or TRBV12-4 to TRBJ2-3, with D perhaps TRBD1 (6 bases). The CDR3 spans 16 residues. V lost 1 base, J lost 1 base, and 12 bases lay in between. The CDR3 DNA reads TGTGCCAGCAGTTTAGGGGGGCTAGCTGGCACAGATACGCAGTATTTT. Translating it yields CASSLGGLAGTDTQYF.

This clonotype has a count of ten or more. This chain connects TRBV14 to TRBJ2-1; 7 bases are shared with TRBD2. The CDR3 runs to 15 residues. Germline-derived CDR1 and CDR2 are SGHDN and FVKESK. The junction had 11 bases not matched to a gene; V was cut back by 6 bases and J by 6 bases. In DNA, the CDR3 is TGTGCCAGCAGAAACAGCGGGGCGGATCCCAATGAGCAGTTCTTC. The encoded protein is CASRNSGADPNEQFF.

The V call is TRBV2, the J call TRBJ2-3, with a weak D call TRBD2 (6 bases). This CDR3 has 11 amino acids. The germline V and J ends were trimmed by 7 bases and 7 bases, with 9 bases remaining between them. Germline CDR1 and CDR2: SNHLY and FYNNEI. The DNA of the CDR3 is TGTGCCAGCACCGGAGGGAATACGCAGTATTTT. Protein: CASTGGNTQYF.